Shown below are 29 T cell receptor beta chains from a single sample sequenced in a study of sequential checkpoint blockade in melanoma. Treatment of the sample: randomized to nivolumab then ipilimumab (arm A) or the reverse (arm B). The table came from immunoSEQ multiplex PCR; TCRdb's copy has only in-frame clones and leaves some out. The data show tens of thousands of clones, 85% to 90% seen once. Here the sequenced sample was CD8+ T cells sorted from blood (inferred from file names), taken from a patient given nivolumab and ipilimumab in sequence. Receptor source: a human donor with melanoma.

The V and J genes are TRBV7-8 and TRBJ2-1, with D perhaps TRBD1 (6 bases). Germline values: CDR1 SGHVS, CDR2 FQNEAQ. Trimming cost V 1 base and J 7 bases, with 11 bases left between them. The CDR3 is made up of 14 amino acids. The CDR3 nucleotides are TGTGCCAGCAGCTTAGTACTAGGGGGAAATGAGCAGTTCTTC. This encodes CASSLVLGGNEQFF.

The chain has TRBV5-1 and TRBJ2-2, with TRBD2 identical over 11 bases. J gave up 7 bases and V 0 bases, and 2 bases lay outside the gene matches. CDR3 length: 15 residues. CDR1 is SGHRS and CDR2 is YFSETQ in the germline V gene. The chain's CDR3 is CASSLEGTSGGELFF. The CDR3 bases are TGCGCCAGCAGCTTGGAGGGGACTAGCGGCGGGGAGCTGTTTTTT.

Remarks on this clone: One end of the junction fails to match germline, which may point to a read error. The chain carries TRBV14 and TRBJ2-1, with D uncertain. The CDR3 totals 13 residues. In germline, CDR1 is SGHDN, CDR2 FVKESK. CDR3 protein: CASSQQSGERLVF. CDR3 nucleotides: TGTGCCAGCAGCCAACAATCCGGCGAGAGGTTGGTCTTC.

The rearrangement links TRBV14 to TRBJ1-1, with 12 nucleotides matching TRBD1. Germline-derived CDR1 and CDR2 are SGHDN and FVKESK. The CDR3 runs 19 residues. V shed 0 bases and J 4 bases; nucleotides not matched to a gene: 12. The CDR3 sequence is CASSQERPGQGARGTEAFF. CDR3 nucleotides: TGTGCCAGCAGCCAAGAAAGGCCGGGACAGGGGGCGCGGGGCACTGAAGCTTTCTTT.

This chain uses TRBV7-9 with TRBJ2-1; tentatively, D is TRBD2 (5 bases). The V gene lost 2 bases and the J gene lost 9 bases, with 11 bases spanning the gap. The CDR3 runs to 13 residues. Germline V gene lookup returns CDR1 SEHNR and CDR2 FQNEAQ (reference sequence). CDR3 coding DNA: TGTGCCAGCAGCTTATGGAGGTATGGTGAGCAGTTCTTC. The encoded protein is CASSLWRYGEQFF.

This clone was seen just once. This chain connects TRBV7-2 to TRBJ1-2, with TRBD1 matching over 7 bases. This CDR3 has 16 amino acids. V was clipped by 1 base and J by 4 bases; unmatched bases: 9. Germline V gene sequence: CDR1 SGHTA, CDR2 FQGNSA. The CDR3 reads CASSLGRDRFFYGYTF. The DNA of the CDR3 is TGTGCCAGCAGCTTAGGAAGGGACAGATTCTTCTATGGCTACACCTTC.

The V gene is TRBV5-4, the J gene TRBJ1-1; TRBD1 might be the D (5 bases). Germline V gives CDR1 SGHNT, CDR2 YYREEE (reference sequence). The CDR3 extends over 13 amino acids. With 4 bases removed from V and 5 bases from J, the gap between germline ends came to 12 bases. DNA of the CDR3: TGTGCCAGCAGCATCGGGGGGGGGACTGAAGCTTTCTTT. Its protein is CASSIGGGTEAFF.

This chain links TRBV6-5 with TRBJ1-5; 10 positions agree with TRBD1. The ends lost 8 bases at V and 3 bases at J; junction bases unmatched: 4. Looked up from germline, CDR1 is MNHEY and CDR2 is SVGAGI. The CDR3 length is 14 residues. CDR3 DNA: TGTGCCAGCGGGGGACAGGGGCTCAATCAGCCCCAGCATTTT. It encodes CASGGQGLNQPQHF.

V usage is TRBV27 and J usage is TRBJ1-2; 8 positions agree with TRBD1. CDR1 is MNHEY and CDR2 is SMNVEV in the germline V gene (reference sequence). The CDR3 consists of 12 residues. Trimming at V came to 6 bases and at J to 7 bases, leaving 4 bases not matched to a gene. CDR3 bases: TGTGCCAGCAGACAGACAGGGGCTGGCTACACCTTC. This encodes CASRQTGAGYTF.

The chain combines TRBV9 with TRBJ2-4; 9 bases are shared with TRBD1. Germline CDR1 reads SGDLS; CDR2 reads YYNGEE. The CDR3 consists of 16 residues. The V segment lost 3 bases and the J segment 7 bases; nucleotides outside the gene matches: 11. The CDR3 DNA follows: TGTGCCAGCAGCGACCCCACAGGGGGCGCAGATAACATTCAGTACTTC. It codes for CASSDPTGGADNIQYF.

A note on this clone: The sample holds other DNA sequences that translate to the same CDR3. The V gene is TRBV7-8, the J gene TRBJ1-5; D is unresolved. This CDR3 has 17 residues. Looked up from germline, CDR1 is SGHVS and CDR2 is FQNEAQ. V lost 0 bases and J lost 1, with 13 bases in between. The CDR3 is CASSLAGGPLSNQPQHF. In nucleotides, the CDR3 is TGTGCCAGCAGCTTAGCAGGAGGGCCCTTGAGCAATCAGCCCCAGCATTTT.

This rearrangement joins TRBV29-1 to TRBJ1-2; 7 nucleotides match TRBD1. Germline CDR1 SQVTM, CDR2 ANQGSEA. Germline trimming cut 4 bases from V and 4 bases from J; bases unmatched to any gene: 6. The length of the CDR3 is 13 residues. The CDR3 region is CSVVGDSPYGYTF. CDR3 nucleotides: TGCAGCGTTGTGGGGGACAGTCCCTATGGCTACACCTTC. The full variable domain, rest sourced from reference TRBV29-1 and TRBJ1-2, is SAVISQKPSRDICQRGTSLTIQCQVDSQVTMMFWYRQQPGQSLTLIATANQGSEATYESGFVIDKFPISRPNLTFSTLTVSNMSPEDSSIYLCSVVGDSPYGYTFGSGTRLTVV.

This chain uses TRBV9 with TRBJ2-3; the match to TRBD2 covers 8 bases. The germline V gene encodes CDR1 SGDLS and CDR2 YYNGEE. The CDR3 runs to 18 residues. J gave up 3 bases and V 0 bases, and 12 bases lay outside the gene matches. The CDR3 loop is CASSVAPRIAGLTDTQYF. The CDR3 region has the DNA TGTGCCAGCAGCGTAGCCCCTCGGATAGCGGGGCTTACAGATACGCAGTATTTT.

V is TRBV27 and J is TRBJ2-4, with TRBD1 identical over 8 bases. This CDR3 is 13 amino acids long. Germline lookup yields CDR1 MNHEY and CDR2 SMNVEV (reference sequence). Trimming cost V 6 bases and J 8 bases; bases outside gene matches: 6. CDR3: CASSQGAPHIQYF. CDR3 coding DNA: TGTGCCAGCAGCCAGGGGGCTCCGCACATTCAGTACTTC.

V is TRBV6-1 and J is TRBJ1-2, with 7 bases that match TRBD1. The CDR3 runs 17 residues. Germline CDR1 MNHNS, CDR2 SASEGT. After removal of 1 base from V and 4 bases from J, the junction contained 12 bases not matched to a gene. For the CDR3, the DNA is TGTGCCAGCAGTGAAGGACAGGGCCCAATGGTGGGCTATGGCTACACCTTC. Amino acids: CASSEGQGPMVGYGYTF.

The CDR3: CASSTGAQYF. In DNA form, the CDR3 reads TGTGCCAGCAGCACCGGGGCCCAGTACTTC. The chain combines TRBV2 with TRBJ2-5; a weak D match, TRBD2 (5 bases). Germline lookup yields CDR1 SNHLY and CDR2 FYNNEI. The CDR3 has 10 residues. With 6 bases removed from V and 9 bases from J, the gap between germline ends came to 8 bases.

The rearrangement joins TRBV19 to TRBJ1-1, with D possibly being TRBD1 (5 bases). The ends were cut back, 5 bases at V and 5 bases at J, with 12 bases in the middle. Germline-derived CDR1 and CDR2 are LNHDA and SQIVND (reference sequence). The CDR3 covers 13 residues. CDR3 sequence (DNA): TGTGCCAGTAGTTTTAGGGGATGGACTGAAGCTTTCTTT. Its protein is CASSFRGWTEAFF.

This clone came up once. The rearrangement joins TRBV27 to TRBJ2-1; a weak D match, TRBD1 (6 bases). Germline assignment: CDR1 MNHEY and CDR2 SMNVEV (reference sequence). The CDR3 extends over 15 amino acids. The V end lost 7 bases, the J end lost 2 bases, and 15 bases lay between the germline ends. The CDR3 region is CASKDRDNPYNEQFF. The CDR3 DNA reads TGTGCCAGCAAAGACCGGGACAACCCCTACAATGAGCAGTTCTTC.

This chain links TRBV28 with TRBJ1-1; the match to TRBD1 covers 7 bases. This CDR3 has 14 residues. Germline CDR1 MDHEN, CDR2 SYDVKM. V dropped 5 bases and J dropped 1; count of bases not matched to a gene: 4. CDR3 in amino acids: CASSPGTANTEAFF. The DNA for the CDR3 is TGTGCCAGCAGTCCGGGGACAGCGAACACTGAAGCTTTCTTT. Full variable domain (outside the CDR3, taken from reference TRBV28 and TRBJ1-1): DVKVTQSSRYLVKRTGEKVFLECVQDMDHENMFWYRQDPGLGLRLIYFSYDVKMKEKGDIPEGYSVSREKKERFSLILESASTNQTSMYLCASSPGTANTEAFFGQGTRLTVV.

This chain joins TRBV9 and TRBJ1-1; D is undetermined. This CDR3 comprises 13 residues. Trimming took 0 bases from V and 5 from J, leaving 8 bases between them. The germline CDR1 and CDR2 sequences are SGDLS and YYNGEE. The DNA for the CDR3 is TGTGCCAGCAGCGTAGGAGGAGAGACTGAAGCTTTCTTT. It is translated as CASSVGGETEAFF.

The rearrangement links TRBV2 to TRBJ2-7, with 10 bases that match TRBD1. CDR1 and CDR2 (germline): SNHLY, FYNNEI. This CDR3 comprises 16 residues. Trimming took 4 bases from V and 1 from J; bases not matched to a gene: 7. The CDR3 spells CASSVPGTGASYEQYV. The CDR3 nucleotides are TGTGCCAGCAGTGTGCCCGGGACAGGGGCTTCCTACGAGCAGTACGTC.

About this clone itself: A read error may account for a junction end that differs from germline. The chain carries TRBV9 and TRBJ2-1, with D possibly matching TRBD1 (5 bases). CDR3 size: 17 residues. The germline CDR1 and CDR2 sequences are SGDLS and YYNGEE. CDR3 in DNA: TGTGCCAGCGGCGTAGATCCCACCAGGGATTCCTACAATGAGCAGTTCTTC. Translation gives CASGVDPTRDSYNEQFF.

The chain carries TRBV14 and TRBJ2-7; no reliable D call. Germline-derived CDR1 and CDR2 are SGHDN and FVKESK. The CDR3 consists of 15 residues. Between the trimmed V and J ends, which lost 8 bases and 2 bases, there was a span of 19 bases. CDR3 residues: CASGRQPLAPYEQYF. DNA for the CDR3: TGTGCCAGCGGTCGGCAGCCCTTAGCCCCCTACGAGCAGTACTTC.

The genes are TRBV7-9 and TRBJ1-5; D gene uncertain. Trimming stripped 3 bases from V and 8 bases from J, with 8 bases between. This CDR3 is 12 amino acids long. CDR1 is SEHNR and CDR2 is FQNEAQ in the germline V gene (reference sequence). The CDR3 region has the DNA TGTGCCAGCAGCTTTGCGAGCGAGCCCCAGCATTTT. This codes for CASSFASEPQHF.

The CDR3 DNA reads as TGTGCCAGCAGCCAATTTCTTCTGGGACTAGCGGGAGCGCATGAGCAGTTCTTC. It yields the protein CASSQFLLGLAGAHEQFF. The chain links TRBV14 to TRBJ2-1; 14 nucleotides align to TRBD2. This CDR3 is built from 18 residues. After removal of 2 bases from V and 8 bases from J, the junction contained 11 bases not matched to a gene. Germline V gives CDR1 SGHDN, CDR2 FVKESK. The full variable domain, in which reference TRBV14 and TRBJ2-1 provide the parts outside the CDR3, is EAGVTQFPSHSVIEKGQTVTLRCDPISGHDNLYWYRRVMGKEIKFLLHFVKESKQDESGMPNNRFLAERTGGTYSTLKVQPAELEDSGVYFCASSQFLLGLAGAHEQFFGPGTRLTVL.

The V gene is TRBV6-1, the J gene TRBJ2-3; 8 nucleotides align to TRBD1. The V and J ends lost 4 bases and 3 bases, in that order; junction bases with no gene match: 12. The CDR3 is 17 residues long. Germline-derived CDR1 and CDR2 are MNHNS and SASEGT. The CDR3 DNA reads TGTGCCAGCAGTGCAATCAGGGGGCGGAGGGTGACAGATACGCAGTATTTT. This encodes CASSAIRGRRVTDTQYF.

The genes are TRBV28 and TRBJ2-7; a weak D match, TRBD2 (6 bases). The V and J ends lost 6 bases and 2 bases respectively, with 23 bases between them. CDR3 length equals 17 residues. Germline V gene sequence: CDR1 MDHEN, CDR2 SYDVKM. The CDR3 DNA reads TGTGCCAGCAGCCGGGACTTCGGGACTCTAAAGGCCTACGAGCAGTACTTC. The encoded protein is CASSRDFGTLKAYEQYF. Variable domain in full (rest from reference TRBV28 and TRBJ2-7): DVKVTQSSRYLVKRTGEKVFLECVQDMDHENMFWYRQDPGLGLRLIYFSYDVKMKEKGDIPEGYSVSREKKERFSLILESASTNQTSMYLCASSRDFGTLKAYEQYFGPGTRLTVT.

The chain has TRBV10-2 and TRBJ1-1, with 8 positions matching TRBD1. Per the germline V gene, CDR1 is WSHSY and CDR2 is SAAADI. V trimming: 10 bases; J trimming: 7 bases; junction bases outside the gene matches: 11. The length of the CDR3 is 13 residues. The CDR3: CATSDRVRSEAFF. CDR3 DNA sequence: TGCGCCACTTCGGACAGGGTACGGAGTGAAGCTTTCTTT.

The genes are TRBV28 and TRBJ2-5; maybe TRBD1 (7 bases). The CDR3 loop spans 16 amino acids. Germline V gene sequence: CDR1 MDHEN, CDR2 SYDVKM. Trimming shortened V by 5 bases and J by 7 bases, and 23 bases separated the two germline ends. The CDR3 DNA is TGTGCCAGCAGTCCCGACAGGGAGGAAAGGGTAGTGACCCAGTACTTC. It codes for CASSPDREERVVTQYF.